These T cell receptor beta chains were read from a single sample in a study of T cells in Graves' hyperthyroidism and ophthalmopathy. TCRdb re-called the multiplex PCR reads through MiXCR, storing one row per CDR3 protein. Among under 650,000 distinct CDR3 sequences listed, around 15% were seen once. Sequenced sample: blood. Every receptor here comes from a woman under 40 with Graves' hyperthyroidism. Each CDR3 is given with its conserved first and last residue. Each record gives: J gene, clone size, D gene, V gene, CDR3 DNA, CDR3 protein. The D gene is left open where the match is weak. Only some rows state a clone size, as once, few, many or a class for expanded clones.

J: TRBJ2-2; size: many; D: -; V: TRBV12-5; DNA: TGTGCTAGTGGTTTGGGGACCCCTCCTGGGTCCGGGGAGCTGTTTTTT; CDR3: CASGLGTPPGSGELFF
J: TRBJ1-4; size: few; D: -; V: TRBV5-1; DNA: TGCGCCAGCAGCTGGCGGAGGAGTCGGATTAATGAAAAACTGTTTTTT; CDR3: CASSWRRSRINEKLFF
J: TRBJ2-1; size: -; D: -; V: TRBV18; DNA: TGTGCCAGCTCACCAGAAAGAGTATCCTACAATGAGCAGTTCTTC; CDR3: CASSPERVSYNEQFF
J: TRBJ2-1; size: -; D: TRBD1; V: TRBV2; DNA: TGTGCCAGCAGGGAGACAGGGTCGGAAGGGGGTGAGCAGTTCTTC; CDR3: CASRETGSEGGEQFF
J: TRBJ2-2; size: many; D: -; V: TRBV13; DNA: TGTGCCAGCAGCTTGGGGGATGTGGGGTCGAACACCGGGGAGCTGTTTTTT; CDR3: CASSLGDVGSNTGELFF
J: TRBJ2-5; size: many; D: -; V: TRBV20-1; DNA: TGCAGTGCGGGGGAAGAGACCCAGTACTTC; CDR3: CSAGEETQYF
J: TRBJ2-1; size: many; D: -; V: TRBV11-3; DNA: TGTGCCAGCAGCTTAGGGAGCGGTGGGCAGTTCTTC; CDR3: CASSLGSGGQFF
J: TRBJ1-1; size: many; D: TRBD1; V: TRBV6-2/TRBV6-3; DNA: TGTGCCAGCAGAAGAGGACAGGCCCAAATGAACACTGAAGCTTTCTTT; CDR3: CASRRGQAQMNTEAFF
J: TRBJ2-7; size: -; D: -; V: TRBV28; DNA: TGTGCCAGTAGCATAGGGTACAGGGAAAACTCCTACGAGCAGTACTTC; CDR3: CASSIGYRENSYEQYF
J: TRBJ2-7; size: many; D: TRBD2; V: TRBV18; DNA: TGTGCCAGCTCAGGGACTAGCGGGCAAGGAGAATACGAGCAGTACTTC; CDR3: CASSGTSGQGEYEQYF
J: TRBJ1-1; size: few; D: -; V: TRBV7-9; DNA: TGTGCCAGCAGCAAAGGGGGAGCTTTGGAAGAAGCTTTCTTT; CDR3: CASSKGGALEEAFF
J: TRBJ2-2; size: many; D: -; V: TRBV6-1; DNA: TGTGCCAGCACATGGGAGAACACCGGGGAGCTGTTTTTT; CDR3: CASTWENTGELFF
J: TRBJ2-6; size: many; D: -; V: TRBV11-2; DNA: TGTGCCAGCAGCTTAGGGGTATCCTCTGGGGCCAACGTCCTGACTTTC; CDR3: CASSLGVSSGANVLTF
J: TRBJ2-1; size: many; D: -; V: TRBV20-1; DNA: TGCAGTGCTAGGTCTGTGGACTCCTACAATGAGCAGTTCTTC; CDR3: CSARSVDSYNEQFF
J: TRBJ1-2; size: once; D: -; V: TRBV5-5; DNA: TGTGCCAGCAGCTTTGCTACTGGCGGCTATGGCTACACCTTC; CDR3: CASSFATGGYGYTF
J: TRBJ2-1; size: many; D: -; V: TRBV6-1; DNA: TGTGCCAGCAGTGTCAGGGAAAGGGACTCCTACAATGAGCAGTTCTTC; CDR3: CASSVRERDSYNEQFF